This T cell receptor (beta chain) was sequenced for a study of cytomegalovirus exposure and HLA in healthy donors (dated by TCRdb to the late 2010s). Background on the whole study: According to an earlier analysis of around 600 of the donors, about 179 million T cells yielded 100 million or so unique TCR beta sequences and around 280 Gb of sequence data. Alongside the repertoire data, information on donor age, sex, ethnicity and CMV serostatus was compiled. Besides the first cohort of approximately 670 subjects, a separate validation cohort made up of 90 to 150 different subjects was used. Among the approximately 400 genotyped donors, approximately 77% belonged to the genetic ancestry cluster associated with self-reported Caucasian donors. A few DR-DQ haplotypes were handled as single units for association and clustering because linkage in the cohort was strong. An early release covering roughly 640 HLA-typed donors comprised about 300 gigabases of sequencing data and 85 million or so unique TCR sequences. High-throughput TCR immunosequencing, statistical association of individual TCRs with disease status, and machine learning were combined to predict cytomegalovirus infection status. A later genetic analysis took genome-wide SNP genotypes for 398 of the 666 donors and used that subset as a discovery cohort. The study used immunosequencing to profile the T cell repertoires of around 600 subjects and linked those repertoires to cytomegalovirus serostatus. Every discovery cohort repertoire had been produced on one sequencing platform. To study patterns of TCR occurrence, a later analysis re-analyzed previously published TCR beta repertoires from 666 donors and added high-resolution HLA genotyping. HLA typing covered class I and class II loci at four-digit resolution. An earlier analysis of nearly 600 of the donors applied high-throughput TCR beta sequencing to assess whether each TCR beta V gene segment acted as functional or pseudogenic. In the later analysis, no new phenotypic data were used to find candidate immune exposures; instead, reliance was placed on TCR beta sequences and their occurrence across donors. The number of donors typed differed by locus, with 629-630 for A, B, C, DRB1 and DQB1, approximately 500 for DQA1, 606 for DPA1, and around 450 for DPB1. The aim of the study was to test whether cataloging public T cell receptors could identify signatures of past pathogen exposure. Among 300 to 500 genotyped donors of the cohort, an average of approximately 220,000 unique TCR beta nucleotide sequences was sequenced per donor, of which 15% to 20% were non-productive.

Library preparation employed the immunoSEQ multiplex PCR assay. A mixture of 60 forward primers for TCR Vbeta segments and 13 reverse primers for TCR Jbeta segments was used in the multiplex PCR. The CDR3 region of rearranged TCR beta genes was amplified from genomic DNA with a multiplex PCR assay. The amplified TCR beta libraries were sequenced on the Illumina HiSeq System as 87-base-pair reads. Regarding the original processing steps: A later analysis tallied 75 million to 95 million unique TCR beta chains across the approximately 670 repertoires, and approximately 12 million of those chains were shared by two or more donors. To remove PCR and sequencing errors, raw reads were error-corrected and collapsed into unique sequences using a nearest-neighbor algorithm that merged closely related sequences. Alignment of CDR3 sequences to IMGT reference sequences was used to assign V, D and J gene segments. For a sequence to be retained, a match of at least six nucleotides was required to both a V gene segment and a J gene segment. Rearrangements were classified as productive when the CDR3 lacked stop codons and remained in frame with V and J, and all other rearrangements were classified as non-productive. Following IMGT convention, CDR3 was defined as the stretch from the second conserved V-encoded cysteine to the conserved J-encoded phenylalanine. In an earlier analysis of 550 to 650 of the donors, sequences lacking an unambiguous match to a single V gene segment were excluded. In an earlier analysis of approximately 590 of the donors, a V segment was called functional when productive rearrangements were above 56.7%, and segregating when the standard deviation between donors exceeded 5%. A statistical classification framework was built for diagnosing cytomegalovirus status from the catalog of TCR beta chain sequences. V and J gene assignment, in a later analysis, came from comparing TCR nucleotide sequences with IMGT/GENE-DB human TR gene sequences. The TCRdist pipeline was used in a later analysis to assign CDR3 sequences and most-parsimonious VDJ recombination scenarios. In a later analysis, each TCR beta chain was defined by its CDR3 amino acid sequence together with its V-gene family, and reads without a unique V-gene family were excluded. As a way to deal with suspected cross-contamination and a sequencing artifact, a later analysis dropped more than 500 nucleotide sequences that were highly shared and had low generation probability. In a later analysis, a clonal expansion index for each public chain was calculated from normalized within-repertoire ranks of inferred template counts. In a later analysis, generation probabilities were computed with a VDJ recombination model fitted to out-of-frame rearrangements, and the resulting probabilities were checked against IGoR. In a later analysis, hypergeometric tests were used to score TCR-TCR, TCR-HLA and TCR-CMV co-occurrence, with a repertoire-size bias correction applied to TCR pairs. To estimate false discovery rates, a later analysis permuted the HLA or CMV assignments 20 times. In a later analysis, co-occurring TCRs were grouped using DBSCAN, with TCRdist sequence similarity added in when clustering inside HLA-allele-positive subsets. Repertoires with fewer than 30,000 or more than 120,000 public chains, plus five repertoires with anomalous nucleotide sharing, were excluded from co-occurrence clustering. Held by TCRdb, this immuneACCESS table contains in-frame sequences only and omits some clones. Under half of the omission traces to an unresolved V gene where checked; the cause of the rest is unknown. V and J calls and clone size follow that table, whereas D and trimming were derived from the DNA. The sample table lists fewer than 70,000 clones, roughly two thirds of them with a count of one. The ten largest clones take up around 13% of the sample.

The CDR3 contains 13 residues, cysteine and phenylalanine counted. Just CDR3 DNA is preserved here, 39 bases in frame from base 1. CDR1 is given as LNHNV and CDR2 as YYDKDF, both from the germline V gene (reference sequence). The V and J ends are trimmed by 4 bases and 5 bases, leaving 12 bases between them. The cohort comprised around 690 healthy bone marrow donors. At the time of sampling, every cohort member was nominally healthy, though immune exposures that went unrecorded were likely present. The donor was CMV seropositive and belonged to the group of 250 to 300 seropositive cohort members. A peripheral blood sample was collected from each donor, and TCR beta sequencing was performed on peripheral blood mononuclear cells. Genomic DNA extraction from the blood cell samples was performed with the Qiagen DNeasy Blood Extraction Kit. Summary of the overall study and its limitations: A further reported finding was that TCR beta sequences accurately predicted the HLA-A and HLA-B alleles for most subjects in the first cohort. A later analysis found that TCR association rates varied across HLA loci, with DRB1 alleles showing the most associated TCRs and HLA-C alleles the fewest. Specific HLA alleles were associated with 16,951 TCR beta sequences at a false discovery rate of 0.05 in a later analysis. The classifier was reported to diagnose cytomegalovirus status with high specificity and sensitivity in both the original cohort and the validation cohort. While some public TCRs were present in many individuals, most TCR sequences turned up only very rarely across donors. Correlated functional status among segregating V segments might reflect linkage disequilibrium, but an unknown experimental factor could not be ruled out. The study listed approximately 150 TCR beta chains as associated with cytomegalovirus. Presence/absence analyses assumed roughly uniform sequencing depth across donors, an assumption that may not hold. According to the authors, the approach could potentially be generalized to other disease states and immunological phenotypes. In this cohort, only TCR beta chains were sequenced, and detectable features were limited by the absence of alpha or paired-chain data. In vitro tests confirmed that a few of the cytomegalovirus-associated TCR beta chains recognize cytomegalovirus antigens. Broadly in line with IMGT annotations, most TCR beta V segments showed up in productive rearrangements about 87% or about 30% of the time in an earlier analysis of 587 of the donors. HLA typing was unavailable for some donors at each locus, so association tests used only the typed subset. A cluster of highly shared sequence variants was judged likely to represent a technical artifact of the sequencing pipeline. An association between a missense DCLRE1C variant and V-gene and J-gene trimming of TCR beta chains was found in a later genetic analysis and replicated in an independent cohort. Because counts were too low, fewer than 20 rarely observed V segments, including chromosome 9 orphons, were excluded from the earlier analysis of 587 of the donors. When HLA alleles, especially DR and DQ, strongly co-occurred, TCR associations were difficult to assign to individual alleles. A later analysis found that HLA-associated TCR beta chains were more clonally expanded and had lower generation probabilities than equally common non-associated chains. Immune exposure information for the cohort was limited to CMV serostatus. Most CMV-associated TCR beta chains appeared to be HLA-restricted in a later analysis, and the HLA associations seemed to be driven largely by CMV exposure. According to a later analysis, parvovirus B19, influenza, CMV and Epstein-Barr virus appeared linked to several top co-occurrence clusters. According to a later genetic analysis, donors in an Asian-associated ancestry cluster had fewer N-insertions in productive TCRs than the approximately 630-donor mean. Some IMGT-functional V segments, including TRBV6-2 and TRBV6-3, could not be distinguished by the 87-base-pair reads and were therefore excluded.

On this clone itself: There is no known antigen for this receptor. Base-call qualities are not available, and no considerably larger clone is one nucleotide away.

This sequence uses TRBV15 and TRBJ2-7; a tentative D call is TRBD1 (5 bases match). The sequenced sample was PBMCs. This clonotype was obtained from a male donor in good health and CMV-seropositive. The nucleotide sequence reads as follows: TGTGCCACCAGCAAGCTTTTAGGGGACGAGCAGTACTTC. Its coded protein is CATSKLLGDEQYF.